Presented here are 12 T cell receptor beta chains from one specimen sequenced in a study of T cell responses to AZD1222 COVID-19 vaccine. Clones were sequenced by immunoSEQ multiplex PCR, and TCRdb holds only the in-frame ones, with some missing. The sample carries 110,000 to 150,000 clones, 85% to 95% recorded once. The sample here was peripheral blood, taken on day 0 of MenACWY control vaccination. Source of these receptors: an adult in good health.

This chain links TRBV2 with TRBJ1-1; D is possibly TRBD1 (6 bases). Per the germline V gene, CDR1 is SNHLY and CDR2 is FYNNEI. CDR3 length: 16 amino acids. V was pared by 5 bases and J by 1 base, with 17 bases between. The CDR3 DNA sequence: TGTGCCAGCAGTTTCCCCGAGGGCAGGGGGAACACTGAAGCTTTCTTT. It codes for CASSFPEGRGNTEAFF.

V usage is TRBV11-2 and J usage is TRBJ2-2, with TRBD2 matching over 8 bases. V lost 0 bases, J lost 8 bases, and 8 bases stayed unmatched. CDR3 size: 16 residues. Per germline, CDR1 SGHAT and CDR2 FQNNGV. This chain's CDR3 is CASSLEGGRFTGELFF. CDR3 nucleotides: TGTGCCAGCAGCTTAGAGGGCGGGAGGTTCACGGGGGAGCTGTTTTTT.

The chain uses TRBV19 and TRBJ1-2, with D maybe TRBD1 (6 bases). The germline V gene has CDR1 LNHDA and CDR2 SQIVND (reference sequence). Trimming cost V 7 bases and J 0 bases, with 12 bases left between them. The CDR3 is made up of 14 amino acids. DNA for the CDR3: TGTGCCAGTAACTTCAGGGGAGCTAACTATGGCTACACCTTC. Protein product: CASNFRGANYGYTF.

The chain joins TRBV27 to TRBJ1-2; 12 positions match TRBD1. CDR1 is MNHEY, CDR2 SMNVEV, per germline (reference sequence). This CDR3 region has 16 residues. J was trimmed by 2 bases and V by 1 base; bases with no gene match: 2. The CDR3 here is CASSLWGQGANYGYTF. DNA for the CDR3: TGTGCCAGCAGTTTATGGGGACAGGGGGCGAACTATGGCTACACCTTC.

V and J are TRBV5-4 and TRBJ2-3, with D unresolved. This CDR3 is 13 amino acids long. Germline V gene data show CDR1 as SGHNT and CDR2 as YYREEE (reference sequence). The ends were cut back, 0 bases at V and 4 bases at J, with 6 bases in the middle. The CDR3 protein is CASSLGSADTQYF. As DNA, the CDR3 is TGTGCCAGCAGCTTGGGAAGCGCAGATACGCAGTATTTT.

V is TRBV9 and J is TRBJ1-2; D unresolved. Trimming stripped 2 bases from V and 0 bases from J, with 8 bases between. CDR3 length: 14 amino acids. CDR1 is SGDLS, CDR2 YYNGEE, per germline. The CDR3 DNA is TGTGCCAGCAGCGTCTCAGACACTAACTATGGCTACACCTTC. Amino acid sequence: CASSVSDTNYGYTF.

The chain uses TRBV7-9 and TRBJ1-6; TRBD1 matches at 10 bases. CDR1 and CDR2 from the germline V gene are SEHNR and FQNEAQ (reference sequence). The CDR3 covers 15 residues. Trimming took 1 base from V and 8 from J; bases not matched to a gene: 2. The CDR3, as DNA: TGTGCCAGCAGCTTAGGGGACAGGGGTGATTCACCCCTCCACTTT. Protein sequence: CASSLGDRGDSPLHF.

The chain links TRBV10-1 to TRBJ1-1; D not certain. The CDR3 extends over 13 amino acids. Between the trimmed V and J ends, which lost 5 bases and 1 base, there was a span of 8 bases. The V gene's germline CDR1 is WNHNN and CDR2 SYGVQD (reference sequence). The CDR3 DNA follows: TGCGCCAGCAGTCCGACCAGGAACACTGAAGCTTTCTTT. It codes for CASSPTRNTEAFF.

The chain uses TRBV10-3 and TRBJ1-2; 10 positions agree with TRBD1. V dropped 2 bases and J dropped 3; count of bases not matched to a gene: 3. CDR1 is ENHRY, CDR2 SYGVKD, per germline. CDR3 length equals 15 residues. The CDR3 loop reads CAISEGQGGDYGYTF. CDR3 nucleotides: TGTGCCATCAGTGAGGGACAGGGGGGCGACTATGGCTACACCTTC.

This rearrangement joins TRBV2 to TRBJ2-7, with D possibly TRBD1 on 5 matching bases. Germline-derived CDR1 and CDR2 are SNHLY and FYNNEI. Trimming took off 7 bases at V and 3 bases at J, with 16 bases between the two ends. This CDR3 is built from 14 residues. CDR3 bases: TGTGCCAGCACCCTGGATGGGGCTGTCTACGAGCAGTACTTC. Encoded protein: CASTLDGAVYEQYF.

This rearrangement joins TRBV4-3 to TRBJ2-3; no clear D gene. The V end lost 4 bases, the J end lost 4 bases, and 9 bases lay between the germline ends. Germline CDR1 is LGHNA and CDR2 is YSLEER. The CDR3 consists of 13 residues. The CDR3 sequence: CASSPRGADTQYF. The CDR3 region has the DNA TGCGCCAGCAGCCCGCGTGGAGCAGATACGCAGTATTTT.

The chain recombines TRBV4-2 with TRBJ1-1; maybe TRBD1 (5 bases). Between the trimmed V and J ends, which lost 4 bases and 5 bases, there was a span of 14 bases. From germline, CDR1 is LGHNA and CDR2 YNFKEQ. The length of the CDR3 is 14 residues. As DNA, the CDR3 is TGTGCCAGCAGCCCACCGGGGGTTAGGACTGAAGCTTTCTTT. It encodes CASSPPGVRTEAFF.